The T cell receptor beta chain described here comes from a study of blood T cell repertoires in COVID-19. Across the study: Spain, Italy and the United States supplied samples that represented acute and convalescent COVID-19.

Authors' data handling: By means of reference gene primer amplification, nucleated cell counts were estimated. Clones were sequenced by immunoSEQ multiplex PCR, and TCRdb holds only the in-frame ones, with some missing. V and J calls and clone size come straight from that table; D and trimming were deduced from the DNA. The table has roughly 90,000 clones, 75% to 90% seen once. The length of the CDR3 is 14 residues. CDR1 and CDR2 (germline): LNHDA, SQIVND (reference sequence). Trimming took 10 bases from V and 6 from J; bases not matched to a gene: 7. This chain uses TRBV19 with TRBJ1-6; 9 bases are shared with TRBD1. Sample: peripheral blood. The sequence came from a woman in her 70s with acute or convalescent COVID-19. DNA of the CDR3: TGTGCCACTCGGGACAGGGCGGTTAATTCACCCCTCCACTTT. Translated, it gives CATRDRAVNSPLHF. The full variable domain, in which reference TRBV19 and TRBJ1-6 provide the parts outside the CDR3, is DGGITQSPKYLFRKEGQNVTLSCEQNLNHDAMYWYRQDPGQGLRLIYYSQIVNDFQKGDIAEGYSVSREKKESFPLTVTSAQKNPTAFYLCATRDRAVNSPLHFGNGTRLTVT.